Listed here are 9 T cell receptor beta chains from one sample, sequenced in a study of blood T cell repertoires in COVID-19. Clones were sequenced by immunoSEQ multiplex PCR, and TCRdb holds only the in-frame ones, with some missing. Of approximately 170,000 clones listed, 80% to 90% are singletons. The specimen sequenced was peripheral blood. The receptor source for this set is a man aged 18-30 years who had recovered from COVID-19.

The J gene is TRBJ1-3, the V gene TRBV19; TRBD1 is a possible D gene (5 bases). Trimming stripped 5 bases from V and 1 base from J, with 9 bases between. Germline-derived CDR1 and CDR2 are LNHDA and SQIVND (reference sequence). This CDR3 has 14 amino acids. In nucleotides, the CDR3 is TGTGCCAGTAGTTGGGGCGGATCTGGAAACACCATATATTTT. The encoded protein is CASSWGGSGNTIYF.

The chain is built from TRBV9 and TRBJ1-5; 12 bases are shared with TRBD1. The CDR3 covers 17 residues. Germline V lookup: CDR1 SGDLS, CDR2 YYNGEE. V dropped 0 bases and J dropped 5; count of bases not matched to a gene: 6. As DNA, the CDR3 is TGTGCCAGCAGCGTAGGTGGGACAGGGGGCCAAGATCAGCCCCAGCATTTT. This encodes CASSVGGTGGQDQPQHF.

This clone has just a few counts. The chain combines TRBV2 with TRBJ1-6; unclear D gene. Germline V gene lookup returns CDR1 SNHLY and CDR2 FYNNEI. Trimming stripped 4 bases from V and 10 bases from J, with 14 bases between. The CDR3 extends over 14 amino acids. This CDR3 reads CASSGQVSVSPLHF. Here the CDR3 DNA reads TGTGCCAGCAGTGGACAAGTATCGGTATCACCCCTCCACTTT.

Only one count was recorded for this clone. The chain joins TRBV7-9 to TRBJ2-5, with 9 bases matching TRBD2. Germline loops: CDR1 SEHNR, CDR2 FQNEAQ (reference sequence). This CDR3 is built from 14 residues. The ends lost 5 bases at V and 3 bases at J; junction bases unmatched: 4. As DNA, the CDR3 is TGTGCCAGCAGCCCATTAGCGGGAGAAGAGACCCAGTACTTC. Its translation: CASSPLAGEETQYF.

The chain uses TRBV29-1 and TRBJ1-2, with 7 bases matching TRBD1. CDR3 length equals 13 residues. Germline V CDR1 and CDR2: SQVTM, ANQGSEA. The ends lost 4 bases at V and 4 bases at J; junction bases unmatched: 6. CDR3 residues: CSVGEGAIYGYTF. Here the CDR3 DNA reads TGCAGCGTTGGAGAGGGGGCAATCTATGGCTACACCTTC. Full variable domain (rest looked up from reference TRBV29-1 and TRBJ1-2): SAVISQKPSRDICQRGTSLTIQCQVDSQVTMMFWYRQQPGQSLTLIATANQGSEATYESGFVIDKFPISRPNLTFSTLTVSNMSPEDSSIYLCSVGEGAIYGYTFGSGTRLTVV.

This chain joins TRBV5-1 and TRBJ2-2, with 13 bases aligning to TRBD2. Per the germline V gene, CDR1 is SGHRS and CDR2 is YFSETQ. This CDR3 contains 17 residues. The J segment lost 1 base and the V segment lost 4 bases, leaving 4 bases of the junction unmatched. The CDR3 nucleotides read TGCGCCAGCAGCCGGACTAGCGGGAGTGGGAACACCGGGGAGCTGTTTTTT. It translates to CASSRTSGSGNTGELFF. The entire variable domain, with the rest obtained from reference TRBV5-1 and TRBJ2-2, is as follows: KAGVTQTPRYLIKTRGQQVTLSCSPISGHRSVSWYQQTPGQGLQFLFEYFSETQRNKGNFPGRFSGRQFSNSRSEMNVSTLELGDSALYLCASSRTSGSGNTGELFFGEGSRLTVL.

This rearrangement joins TRBV12-3 or TRBV12-4 to TRBJ1-1; possibly TRBD1 for D (6 bases). Between the trimmed V and J ends, which lost 8 bases and 4 bases, there was a span of 14 bases. This CDR3 spans 13 amino acids. CDR3 DNA sequence: TGTGCCAGCGCCCGGGACATGGGCACTGAAGCTTTCTTT. Encoded protein: CASARDMGTEAFF.

A single count supports this clone. This chain uses TRBV18 with TRBJ1-5; D is possibly TRBD1 (5 bases). V lost 2 bases, J lost 4 bases, and 15 bases lay in between. CDR1 and CDR2 (germline): KGHSH, LQKENI. The CDR3 has 16 amino acids. The CDR3 coding sequence is TGTGCCAGCTCACCAGATTCATCAGGGCCTAATCAGCCCCAGCATTTT. It codes for CASSPDSSGPNQPQHF.

The V call is TRBV6-5, the J call TRBJ2-3; TRBD2 is a possible D gene (6 bases). There are 15 residues in the CDR3. The germline CDR1 and CDR2 sequences are MNHEY and SVGAGI. The V gene lost 7 bases and the J gene lost 1 base, with 15 bases spanning the gap. Here the CDR3 DNA reads TGTGCCAGCAACCTCAAGGCTAGCGGCACAGATACGCAGTATTTT. It is translated as CASNLKASGTDTQYF.